This T cell receptor beta chain was sequenced in a study of radiotherapy plus CTLA-4 blockade in lung cancer. The protocol was immunoSEQ multiplex PCR, while the TCRdb copy is restricted to in-frame clones and leaves out a portion. Among about 36,000 clones listed, approximately 85% were seen once. The CDR3 has 15 amino acids. The germline V gene encodes CDR1 SEHNR and CDR2 FQNEAQ (reference sequence). V lost 1 base, J lost 2 bases, and 5 bases stayed unmatched. The TCR was taken from a human donor with non-small cell lung cancer who had stable disease on radiotherapy plus ipilimumab. The source material was peripheral blood, sampled from a patient treated with radiotherapy plus ipilimumab. The chain employs TRBV7-9 and TRBJ2-7; 7 bases agree with TRBD2. CDR3 nucleotide sequence: TGTGCCAGCAGCTTAGGGGCTAGCGGTACCTACGAGCAGTACTTC. This encodes CASSLGASGTYEQYF.